There are a few counts of the clone carrying this TCR beta chain. The junction shows a germline mismatch at one end, possibly a read error. The sample belongs to a study of neurological immune-mediated disorders. CDR3 length equals 11 residues. MiXCR was run by TCRdb on the 5' RACE reads, yielding one entry per CDR3 protein. The sample carries under 60,000 distinct CDR3 sequences, about 3.7% recorded once. The sequenced material came from PBMCs. The origin of this receptor is a middle-aged man with multiple sclerosis. V and J are TRBV12-3 or TRBV12-4 and TRBJ1-5; a weak D match, TRBD1 (5 bases). CDR3 sequence (DNA): TGTGCCAGCAGTTTAAGACAGCCCCAGAATTTT. Its protein is CASSLRQPQNF.